The 18 T cell receptor beta chains presented below share a single source sample, sequenced in a study of T-cell memory formation after mild COVID-19. TCRdb reprocessed the 5' RACE reads via MiXCR and lists one record per CDR3 protein. Of over 350,000 distinct CDR3 sequences listed, 20% to 25% were seen once; the top ten hold roughly 8.9%. Source material: PBMCs or a T cell subset sorted from them (not recorded which). The receptors shown here come from an adult woman who had mild COVID-19 (a few samples of this study predate the infection). Cell type and time point are not known.

This clonotype was detected a few times. The chain couples TRBV28 to TRBJ1-1, with D uncertain. The CDR3 extends over 14 amino acids. V lost 3 bases to trimming and J lost 4 bases, with 12 bases between them. Germline V gives CDR1 MDHEN, CDR2 SYDVKM. CDR3 sequence reads: CASSFYSLSTEAFF. The DNA of the CDR3 is TGTGCCAGCAGTTTTTATTCCTTAAGCACTGAAGCTTTCTTT.

The chain uses TRBV6-4 and TRBJ2-1, with 8 bases fitting TRBD2. The junction had 14 bases not matched to a gene; V was cut back by 8 bases and J by 8 bases. Germline V gene lookup returns CDR1 MRHNA and CDR2 SNTAGT. The CDR3 extends over 15 amino acids. The CDR3 nucleotides are TGTGCCAGCTCTAAACTAGCGGAGGTTGGGTATGAGCAGTTCTTC. This gives the protein CASSKLAEVGYEQFF.

Only a few counts were recorded for this clonotype. The rearrangement uses TRBV24-1 and TRBJ2-1, with a weak D call TRBD2 (6 bases). Germline lookup yields CDR1 KGHDR and CDR2 SFDVKD. The CDR3 extends over 16 amino acids. With 4 bases removed from V and 4 bases from J, the gap between germline ends came to 16 bases. CDR3 bases: TGTGCCACCAGTGACTCCGGGACTGAATCATACAATGAGCAGTTCTTC. Translated, it gives CATSDSGTESYNEQFF.

This chain joins TRBV20-1 and TRBJ2-7; TRBD2 might be the D (6 bases). Trimming took off 2 bases at V and 5 bases at J, with 10 bases between the two ends. The CDR3 runs to 12 residues. Germline CDR1 and CDR2: DFQATT and SNEGSKA (reference sequence). CDR3 sequence (DNA): TGCAGTGCTAGACCGACTAGTAACGAGCAGTACTTC. This gives the protein CSARPTSNEQYF.

The sample holds a few counts of this clonotype. V is TRBV25-1 and J is TRBJ2-7; D is undetermined. The CDR3 spans 11 residues. The V gene's germline CDR1 is MGHDK and CDR2 SYGVNS. V was clipped by 5 bases and J by 3 bases, with 5 bases between them. CDR3 sequence: CASSFYYEQYF. For the CDR3, the DNA is TGTGCCAGCAGTTTTTACTACGAGCAGTACTTC.

This clonotype was seen a few times. The chain combines TRBV5-1 with TRBJ2-2; possible D gene TRBD2, 5 bases. The CDR3 has 19 residues. The germline CDR1 and CDR2 sequences are SGHRS and YFSETQ. The V end was cut by 4 bases, the J end by 3 bases, with 25 bases between. DNA for the CDR3: TGCGCCAGCAGCCAAAGCCATTTTCCCTATAGCGAATACACCGGGGAGCTGTTTTTT. As protein: CASSQSHFPYSEYTGELFF.

This chain uses TRBV3-1 with TRBJ2-7; TRBD1 matches 8 bases. V was pared by 4 bases and J by 10 bases, with 6 bases of the junction left unmatched. CDR1 is LGHDT and CDR2 is YNNKEL in the germline V gene (reference sequence). The CDR3 has 12 amino acids. In nucleotides, the CDR3 is TGTGCCAGCAGCCCAACCGGACAGGGACAGTACTTC. It encodes CASSPTGQGQYF.

This clonotype was recorded a few times. The rearrangement joins TRBV5-1 to TRBJ1-1, with a weak D call TRBD1 (6 bases). The V end was cut by 3 bases, the J end by 5 bases, with 14 bases between. The CDR3 has 14 residues. Germline CDR1 reads SGHRS; CDR2 reads YFSETQ. The CDR3 here is CASSSRTAKTEAFF. DNA for the CDR3: TGCGCCAGCAGCTCTCGGACAGCGAAAACTGAAGCTTTCTTT.

This clonotype was recorded a few times. The chain recombines TRBV12-3 or TRBV12-4 with TRBJ1-3; the D is unclear. Trimming shortened V by 6 bases and J by 4 bases, and 13 bases separated the two germline ends. The CDR3 runs 14 residues. Here the CDR3 reads CASRKSGVGNTIYF. For the CDR3, the DNA is TGTGCCAGCAGGAAGTCCGGGGTGGGAAACACCATATATTTT.

The rearrangement links TRBV5-4 to TRBJ1-5, with D tentatively TRBD1 (6 bases). CDR3 size: 15 residues. Looked up from germline, CDR1 is SGHNT and CDR2 is YYREEE (reference sequence). The V and J ends lost 8 bases and 2 bases respectively, with 17 bases between them. Written as DNA, the CDR3 is TGTGCCAGGAAGCCAAGGGGGGGGTGCAATCAGCCCCAGCATTTT. Encoded protein: CARKPRGGCNQPQHF.

This chain links TRBV5-6 with TRBJ1-5, with D maybe TRBD1 (5 bases). The CDR3 runs to 14 residues. In germline, CDR1 is SGHDT, CDR2 YYEEEE. V lost 0 bases to trimming and J lost 7 bases, with 11 bases between them. CDR3 nucleotides: TGTGCCAGCAGCTTGGCGATGCAGGGACAGCCCCAGCATTTT. Translation gives CASSLAMQGQPQHF.

This clonotype was observed a few times. DNA of the CDR3: TGTGCCAGCACCCTCCGAGGGCTTGGAGAGACCCAGTACTTC. This translates into CASTLRGLGETQYF. V is TRBV13 and J is TRBJ2-5, with TRBD2 as a possible D gene (5 bases). Germline V gene data show CDR1 as PRHDT and CDR2 as FYEKMQ (reference sequence). The V end was cut by 7 bases, the J end by 4 bases, with 16 bases between. The CDR3 spans 14 residues.

Only a few counts were recorded for this clonotype. One end of the junction is discordant with germline, which a read error may explain. CDR3 in DNA: TGTGCCAGCAGCTCCACCGGACAGGAATACGTGCAGTACTTC. This gives the protein CASSSTGQEYVQYF. The chain uses TRBV5-4 and TRBJ2-7; 7 bases map to TRBD1. The CDR3 spans 14 residues. Germline V gene sequence: CDR1 SGHNT, CDR2 YYREEE (reference sequence).

This clonotype was found a few times. V usage is TRBV6-1 and J usage is TRBJ1-1; 8 positions match TRBD1. Germline trimming cut 3 bases from V and 3 bases from J; bases unmatched to any gene: 0. The CDR3 loop spans 13 amino acids. CDR1 is MNHNS and CDR2 is SASEGT in the germline V gene. The CDR3, as DNA: TGTGCCAGCAGTGAGACAGGGGACACTGAAGCTTTCTTT. Amino acid sequence: CASSETGDTEAFF.

The chain employs TRBV10-3 and TRBJ1-1; possibly TRBD1 for D (6 bases). V was pared by 2 bases and J by 1 base, with 11 bases between. The germline CDR1 and CDR2 sequences are ENHRY and SYGVKD. The CDR3 covers 15 residues. The CDR3 reads CAISEKTGGNTEAFF. The DNA of the CDR3 is TGTGCCATCAGTGAGAAGACAGGTGGGAACACTGAAGCTTTCTTT.

This sequence joins TRBV6-5 and TRBJ1-4; a weak D match, TRBD1 (6 bases). Trimming removed 5 bases at V and 8 bases at J, with 12 bases between. Germline V gene sequence: CDR1 MNHEY, CDR2 SVGAGI. The CDR3 is 13 residues long. In DNA, the CDR3 is TGTGCCAGCAGTCGGACAGTTAGCGAAAAACTGTTTTTT. Amino acids: CASSRTVSEKLFF.

The chain employs TRBV11-2 and TRBJ1-1; 7 bases line up with TRBD1. The V segment lost 8 bases and the J segment 7 bases; nucleotides outside the gene matches: 1. This CDR3 spans 10 amino acids. Germline assignment: CDR1 SGHAT and CDR2 FQNNGV. CDR3 in amino acids: CASRDSEAFF. For the CDR3, the DNA is TGTGCCAGCCGGGACAGTGAAGCTTTCTTT.

This clonotype was observed a handful of times. The gene calls are TRBV20-1 and TRBJ2-3; a weak D match, TRBD2 (5 bases). CDR3 length equals 15 residues. Between the trimmed V and J ends, which lost 6 bases and 2 bases, there was a span of 18 bases. The germline V gene has CDR1 DFQATT and CDR2 SNEGSKA (reference sequence). The CDR3 DNA is TGCAGTGCCCCCACTAGACCTCCTATCACAGATACGCAGTATTTT. Amino acids: CSAPTRPPITDTQYF.